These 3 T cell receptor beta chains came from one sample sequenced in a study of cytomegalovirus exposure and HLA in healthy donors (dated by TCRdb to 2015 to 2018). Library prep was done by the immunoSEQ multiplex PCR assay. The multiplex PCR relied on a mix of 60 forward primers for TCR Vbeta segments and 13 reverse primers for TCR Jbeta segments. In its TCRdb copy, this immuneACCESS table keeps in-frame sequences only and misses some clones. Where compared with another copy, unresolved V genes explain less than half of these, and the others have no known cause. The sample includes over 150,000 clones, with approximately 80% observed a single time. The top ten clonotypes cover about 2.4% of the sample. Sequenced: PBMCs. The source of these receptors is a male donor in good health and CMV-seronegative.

CDR3 amino acids: CASSQDGVGDTQYF. The DNA of the CDR3 is TGTGCCAGCAGCCAAGATGGAGTTGGAGATACGCAGTATTTT. The gene calls are TRBV4-2 and TRBJ2-3, with D uncertain. The CDR3 is 14 amino acids. CDR1 is LGHNA and CDR2 is YNFKEQ in the germline V gene. The V gene lost 0 bases and the J gene lost 5 bases, with 9 bases spanning the gap.

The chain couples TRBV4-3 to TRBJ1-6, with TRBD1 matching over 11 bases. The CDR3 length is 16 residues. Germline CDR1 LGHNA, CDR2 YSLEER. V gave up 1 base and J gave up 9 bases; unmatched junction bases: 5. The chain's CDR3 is CASSQVAGTGGSPLHF. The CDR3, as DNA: TGCGCCAGCAGCCAAGTAGCCGGGACAGGGGGTTCACCCCTCCACTTT.

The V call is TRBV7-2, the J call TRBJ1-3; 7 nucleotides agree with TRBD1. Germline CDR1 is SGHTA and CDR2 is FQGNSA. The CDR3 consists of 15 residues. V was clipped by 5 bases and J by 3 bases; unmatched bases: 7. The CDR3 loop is CASSPQTGSGNTIYF. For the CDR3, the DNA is TGTGCCAGCAGCCCCCAGACAGGGAGTGGAAACACCATATATTTT.